The sequence of this T cell receptor beta chain was determined in a study of blood T cell repertoires in COVID-19. Overall study: COVID-19 samples collected from the United States, Italy and Spain covered acute and convalescent phases. The cDNA or gDNA used as material had been derived from T cells, B-cell-depleted T cells, or PBMCs.

V was shortened by 0 bases and J by 5 bases, with 4 bases between the two germline ends. The CDR3 consists of 12 residues. Per the germline V gene, CDR1 is SGHDN and CDR2 is FVKESK. In the authors' workflow: It was from reference gene primer amplification that nucleated cell counts were estimated. The repertoire was sequenced with immunoSEQ multiplex PCR; TCRdb's copy has only in-frame clones and lacks some. V and J calls and clone size follow that table, whereas D and trimming were derived from the DNA. The repertoire includes about 400,000 clones, about 89% of them detected once, and 0.95% to 1.5% sits in the top ten. This clone was detected only once. The same CDR3 arises from other DNA sequences in this sample as well.

This TCR derives from a man aged 40-50 years with acute or convalescent COVID-19. Sample: peripheral blood. The chain couples TRBV14 to TRBJ1-2, with unresolved D. As DNA, the CDR3 is TGTGCCAGCAGCCAAGAAGCTTATGGCTACACCTTC. Protein product: CASSQEAYGYTF.